This TCR beta chain was found in a study of T cells in localized non-small cell lung cancer. Deletions cut 0 bases from V and 11 bases from J, with 16 bases between. Germline V lookup: CDR1 SGHNT, CDR2 YYREEE (reference sequence). The CDR3 is 14 residues long. Sequencing was performed with immunoSEQ multiplex PCR; in TCRdb, only in-frame clones are kept and a portion is missing. The data show roughly 38,000 clones, about 88% seen once. As concerns this clone: Its target is not known.

Overall study findings and caveats: It was uninvolved adjacent lung that showed the highest T cell clonality, exceeding tumor. Heterogeneity remains possible because sequencing was limited to only one tumor region. Detection in adjacent lung was observed for a median 57 of the top 100 tumor clones.

This sequence originates from a woman aged 18-55 years with stage III lung adenocarcinoma. The sample here was peripheral blood, taken before any cancer treatment. The chain links TRBV5-4 to TRBJ2-3; D might be TRBD2 (6 bases). The CDR3 DNA reads as TGTGCCAGCAGCTTGGATAGGCAGACTAGGGAGCAGTATTTT. Protein sequence: CASSLDRQTREQYF.